This TCR beta chain is from a study of T cell responses to AZD1222 COVID-19 vaccine. Measured with immunoSEQ multiplex PCR; TCRdb has only the in-frame clones, and not every one. The sample consists of 150,000 to 200,000 clones, 92% of them appearing once. The CDR3 is 15 residues long. Germline-derived CDR1 and CDR2 are LNHDA and SQIVND (reference sequence). V lost 2 bases to trimming and J lost 7 bases; unmatched junction nucleotides: 5. The starting material was peripheral blood, obtained on day 0 of MenACWY control vaccination. The chain joins TRBV19 to TRBJ2-4, with 10 bases that match TRBD2. This receptor was identified in an adult in good health. The CDR3 region has the DNA TGTGCCAGTAGTATATCTAGCGGGAGAAGGAACATTCAGTACTTC. Translating gives CASSISSGRRNIQYF.